Presented here are 24 T cell receptor beta chains from one specimen sequenced in a study of control samples from healthy donors and cancer patients. The repertoire was sequenced with immunoSEQ multiplex PCR; TCRdb's copy has only in-frame clones and lacks some. The sample shows about 92,000 clones, roughly 82% of them seen only once. The sequenced material came from blood. These receptors came from a woman aged 55-70 years in good health.

This rearrangement joins TRBV19 to TRBJ1-5; weak D call: TRBD1 (6 bases). Germline V gene sequence: CDR1 LNHDA, CDR2 SQIVND (reference sequence). V lost 5 bases, J lost 0 bases, and 14 bases lay in between. The CDR3 spans 16 residues. This chain's CDR3 is CASSPPGGNSNQPQHF. In DNA, the CDR3 is TGTGCCAGTAGTCCCCCCGGGGGCAATAGCAATCAGCCCCAGCATTTT.

This clone turned up a few times. The genes are TRBV21-1 and TRBJ1-3; the table's D call of TRBD1 was not tested on the DNA. TRBV21-1 is classified as a pseudogene. The CDR3 sequence is 19 residues long. CDR3 sequence (DNA): TGTGCCAGCAGCCTCCACTCGGGACAGGGGGAGGCAGGCGGAAACACCATATATTTT. It encodes CASSLHSGQGEAGGNTIYF.

This clone was detected only once. The V call is TRBV3-1 (or the pseudogene TRBV3-2), the J call TRBJ1-2; D remains unclear. V shed 0 bases and J shed 2 bases, with 10 bases lying between them. From germline, CDR1 is LGHDT and CDR2 YNNKEL (reference sequence). The CDR3 is 15 amino acids. The CDR3 DNA is TGTGCCAGCAGCCAAGAGGGGTATTTGAACTATGGCTACACCTTC. Translated, it gives CASSQEGYLNYGYTF.

The chain employs TRBV6-5 and TRBJ2-5; D may be TRBD1 or TRBD2 (5 bases each). The CDR3 is 14 residues long. Trimming took 7 bases from V and 5 from J, leaving 17 bases between them. Germline CDR1 reads MNHEY; CDR2 reads SVGAGI. Here the CDR3 DNA reads TGTGCCAGCATGTTGGGGGATTTTTTTGAGACCCAGTACTTC. Residues: CASMLGDFFETQYF.

The table lists this clone with a count of one. This chain connects TRBV7-9 to TRBJ2-5; the match to TRBD1 covers 8 bases. The CDR3 runs to 18 residues. Trimming cost V 4 bases and J 9 bases; bases outside gene matches: 22. Germline assignment: CDR1 SEHNR and CDR2 FQNEAQ (reference sequence). The CDR3 protein is CASSSTLETGVSSTAQYF. DNA of the CDR3: TGTGCCAGCAGCTCAACCCTCGAGACAGGGGTTAGTTCGACGGCCCAGTACTTC.

The CDR3 DNA follows: TGTGCCAGCAGTGATACCGGACAGGGGAACTATGGCTACACCTTC. It is translated as CASSDTGQGNYGYTF. The chain combines TRBV6-1 with TRBJ1-2; 9 bases are shared with TRBD1. This CDR3 is built from 15 residues. The J segment lost 2 bases and the V segment lost 3 bases, leaving 4 bases of the junction unmatched. From germline, CDR1 is MNHNS and CDR2 SASEGT.

This chain uses TRBV11-2 with TRBJ2-5; 9 bases agree with TRBD1. The germline CDR1 and CDR2 sequences are SGHAT and FQNNGV. The CDR3 totals 16 residues. The ends lost 6 bases at V and 1 base at J; junction bases unmatched: 9. The CDR3 region is CASSGSDRGSQETQYF. The CDR3 nucleotides read TGTGCCAGCAGTGGGTCGGACAGGGGTTCCCAAGAGACCCAGTACTTC.

The V gene is TRBV11-2, the J gene TRBJ2-7; possibly TRBD1 for D (6 bases). This CDR3 region has 11 residues. Germline values: CDR1 SGHAT, CDR2 FQNNGV. Trimming cost V 6 bases and J 6 bases, with 9 bases left between them. The CDR3 here is CASSRTVEQYF. The CDR3 DNA reads TGTGCCAGCAGTCGGACAGTCGAGCAGTACTTC.

The chain uses TRBV18 and TRBJ2-2; D gene ambiguous. V gave up 5 bases and J gave up 3 bases, with 7 bases separating them. The germline V gene has CDR1 KGHSH and CDR2 LQKENI. The CDR3 extends over 13 amino acids. As DNA, the CDR3 is TGTGCCAGCTCAAGGACCTACACCGGGGAGCTGTTTTTT. Translating it yields CASSRTYTGELFF.

The chain is built from TRBV3-1 (or the pseudogene TRBV3-2) and TRBJ2-7, with 11 bases matching TRBD1. The CDR3 is 15 residues long. The V gene end was trimmed by 1 base and the J gene end by 3 bases; junction bases not matched to a gene: 2. Germline assignment: CDR1 LGHDT and CDR2 YNNKEL (reference sequence). CDR3 nucleotide sequence: TGTGCCAGCAGCCAAGTGGGACAGGGGGGCTACGAGCAGTACTTC. Amino acid sequence: CASSQVGQGGYEQYF.

This clone was recorded a few times. The rearrangement joins TRBV2 to TRBJ1-5; no clear D gene. Germline V gene data show CDR1 as SNHLY and CDR2 as FYNNEI. CDR3 length: 15 residues. The V gene lost 4 bases and the J gene lost 6 bases, with 16 bases spanning the gap. The chain's CDR3 is CASSVRKEGPQPQHF. The CDR3 nucleotides are TGTGCCAGCAGTGTGAGGAAGGAGGGCCCTCAGCCCCAGCATTTT.

This clone occurred a few times. The chain is built from TRBV18 and TRBJ2-5, with TRBD1 identical over 7 bases. The CDR3 sequence is 13 residues long. The V gene end was trimmed by 4 bases and the J gene end by 5 bases; junction bases not matched to a gene: 4. Germline loops: CDR1 KGHSH, CDR2 LQKENI. Here the CDR3 DNA reads TGTGCCAGCTCACAGGGGGCGGGCGAGACCCAGTACTTC. It is translated as CASSQGAGETQYF. Based on the CDR3 plus reference TRBV18 and TRBJ2-5, the full variable domain is NAGVMQNPRHLVRRRGQEARLRCSPMKGHSHVYWYRQLPEEGLKFMVYLQKENIIDESGMPKERFSAEFPKEGPSILRIQQVVRGDSAAYFCASSQGAGETQYFGPGTRLLVL.

This clone was seen a handful of times. The J gene is TRBJ1-1, the V gene TRBV19; D gene unclear. The germline V gene has CDR1 LNHDA and CDR2 SQIVND (reference sequence). Between the trimmed V and J ends, which lost 10 bases and 5 bases, there was a span of 17 bases. The CDR3 spans 13 residues. As DNA, the CDR3 is TGTGCCACCCGAGGGCACAACCCTACTGAAGCTTTCTTT. Amino acids: CATRGHNPTEAFF.

The gene calls are TRBV6-6 and TRBJ2-7; 12 nucleotides agree with TRBD2. The ends lost 5 bases at V and 3 bases at J; junction bases unmatched: 8. This CDR3 comprises 16 residues. Per germline, CDR1 MNHNY and CDR2 SVGAGI (reference sequence). This CDR3 is CASSRRTSGDLYEQYF. CDR3 coding DNA: TGTGCCAGCAGTCGAAGGACTAGCGGGGACCTCTACGAGCAGTACTTC.

This chain links TRBV13 with TRBJ1-5; D call uncertain. V shed 3 bases and J shed 4 bases, with 10 bases lying between them. The CDR3 length is 14 residues. Per germline, CDR1 PRHDT and CDR2 FYEKMQ (reference sequence). The CDR3: CASSLGGLNQPQHF. CDR3 nucleotide sequence: TGTGCCAGCAGCTTGGGAGGGTTGAATCAGCCCCAGCATTTT.

This chain uses TRBV5-1 with TRBJ2-7; 7 bases agree with TRBD1. The CDR3 runs 14 residues. The V segment lost 0 bases and the J segment 2 bases; nucleotides outside the gene matches: 2. Germline V gives CDR1 SGHRS, CDR2 YFSETQ. The CDR3 DNA reads as TGCGCCAGCAGCTTGGGACAGGGCCCCTACGAGCAGTACTTC. It is translated as CASSLGQGPYEQYF. The full variable domain, in which reference TRBV5-1 and TRBJ2-7 provide the parts outside the CDR3, is KAGVTQTPRYLIKTRGQQVTLSCSPISGHRSVSWYQQTPGQGLQFLFEYFSETQRNKGNFPGRFSGRQFSNSRSEMNVSTLELGDSALYLCASSLGQGPYEQYFGPGTRLTVT.

The chain joins TRBV28 to TRBJ1-3, with D unresolved. Germline values: CDR1 MDHEN, CDR2 SYDVKM. The CDR3 totals 17 residues. Trimming left V 2 bases short and J 2 bases short, with 16 bases between. For the CDR3, the DNA is TGTGCCAGCAGTTTAGTTAAGACTTCTGGGGCTGGAAACACCATATATTTT. Translated, it gives CASSLVKTSGAGNTIYF.

This clone was observed once. The chain combines TRBV7-2 with TRBJ1-2; 7 bases line up with TRBD1. V shed 1 base, J shed 3 bases, and the junction held 5 bases outside the gene matches. CDR1 is SGHTA and CDR2 is FQGNSA in the germline V gene. The CDR3 has 15 residues. CDR3 region: CASSLGGGGDYGYTF. CDR3 bases: TGTGCCAGCAGCTTAGGAGGGGGCGGAGACTATGGCTACACCTTC.

The rearrangement links TRBV2 to TRBJ1-4; D not certain. The CDR3 has 14 amino acids. V lost 6 bases, J lost 4 bases, and 12 bases lay in between. Germline CDR1 reads SNHLY; CDR2 reads FYNNEI. DNA for the CDR3: TGTGCCAGCAGGGCTGACGAGGTTAATGAAAAACTGTTTTTT. Translating it yields CASRADEVNEKLFF.

The V call is TRBV14, the J call TRBJ1-4; D is perhaps TRBD1 (6 bases). Germline V gives CDR1 SGHDN, CDR2 FVKESK. The CDR3 is 14 residues long. V was trimmed by 4 bases and J by 8 bases, leaving 14 bases between them. The CDR3 bases are TGTGCCAGCAGCCGGCCCGCGGGGGGCGAAAAACTGTTTTTT. This translates into CASSRPAGGEKLFF.

CDR3 coding DNA: TGTGCCAGCAGCTTCCGGGACTCTGAAGCTTTCTTT. Encoded protein: CASSFRDSEAFF. The chain couples TRBV7-9 to TRBJ1-1; D is perhaps TRBD1 (5 bases). CDR3 length equals 12 residues. V was cut by 3 bases and J by 6 bases, with 8 bases left in between. Germline assignment: CDR1 SEHNR and CDR2 FQNEAQ (reference sequence).

This CDR3 reads CATSRDVRGSGNTIYF. Here the CDR3 DNA reads TGTGCCACCAGCAGAGATGTCAGGGGCTCTGGAAACACCATATATTTT. The chain links TRBV15 to TRBJ1-3, with D possibly matching TRBD1 (6 bases). V lost 0 bases to trimming and J lost 0 bases, with 9 bases between them. Germline CDR1 and CDR2: LNHNV and YYDKDF (reference sequence). The CDR3 extends over 16 amino acids.

The DNA of the CDR3 is TGTGCCAGCAGCCCACCGGTTAACACCGGGGAGCTGTTTTTT. Its translation: CASSPPVNTGELFF. This sequence joins TRBV6-6 and TRBJ2-2; D not certain. The CDR3 runs to 14 residues. The V gene's germline CDR1 is MNHNY and CDR2 SVGAGI (reference sequence). V gave up 6 bases and J gave up 2 bases, with 10 bases separating them.

The V and J genes are TRBV19 and TRBJ2-1, with TRBD2 identical over 14 bases. CDR1 is LNHDA and CDR2 is SQIVND in the germline V gene (reference sequence). This CDR3 is built from 15 residues. Trimming at V came to 6 bases and at J to 7 bases, leaving 5 bases not matched to a gene. CDR3 nucleotides: TGTGCCAGTAGAACGGGACTAGCGGGAGTAAATGAGCAGTTCTTC. The encoded protein is CASRTGLAGVNEQFF.